This entry is about one T cell receptor beta chain. The data belong to a study of identical twins. A single record per CDR3 protein comes from TCRdb applying MiXCR to the 5' RACE reads. This table holds roughly 350,000 distinct CDR3 sequences, about 12% found once. The same data also went into a second study, on yellow fever vaccine responses in identical twins. That paper states: Reportedly, the T cell response mounted by twins to vaccine seemed partly convergent, partly personalized.

Sequences were obtained from CD8+ T cells sorted from blood. This receptor was obtained from a woman under 30 in good health.

CDR3 nucleotide sequence: TGTGCCAGCAGCACACAGGGGAGCACTGAAGCTTTCTTT. Translation: CASSTQGSTEAFF. This chain connects TRBV9 to TRBJ1-1, with TRBD1 matching 7 bases. The length of the CDR3 is 13 residues. Germline trimming cut 4 bases from V and 4 bases from J; bases unmatched to any gene: 4. In germline, CDR1 is SGDLS, CDR2 YYNGEE.